This record looks at one T cell receptor (beta chain) sequence and its context. The antigen is undetermined. Sequencing was performed with immunoSEQ multiplex PCR; in TCRdb, only in-frame clones are kept and a portion is missing. The sample includes 140,000 or so clones, 65% to 90% of them seen just once. Regarding time point: blood 4 weeks post-SBRT, at nephrectomy. Treatment of the sample: 15 Gy SBRT to primary tumor, nephrectomy 4 weeks later. Nephrectomy followed 15 Gy stereotactic body radiation by 4 weeks. After SBRT, blood was collected at 2 and 4 weeks, plus baseline. Clear cell pathology was present in this patient's renal cell carcinoma. The data belong to a study of radiation and T cells in renal cell carcinoma. Overall study results and limits: In blood, top tumor clones expanded by 2 weeks, shrinking by 4.

This TCR derives from a woman in her forties or fifties with renal cell carcinoma. The material sequenced was blood, taken from a patient whose treatment included radiotherapy and nephrectomy.

CDR3 amino acids: CASSPPGTNSYEQYF. CDR3 nucleotides: TGTGCCAGCAGTCCTCCCGGGACAAATTCCTACGAGCAGTACTTC. This chain joins TRBV28 and TRBJ2-7; D possibly corresponds to TRBD1 (6 bases). Germline-derived CDR1 and CDR2 are MDHEN and SYDVKM. This CDR3 spans 15 amino acids. Trimming pared 5 bases from V and 1 base from J, leaving 15 bases between.